Following are 3 T cell receptor beta chains from one sample sequenced in a study of CD8 T cells in ankylosing spondylitis. The study, taken as a whole, reports: One TCR beta motif, made up of 7 or 8 highly homologous variants, appeared characteristic of ankylosing spondylitis blood.

No antigens are known for them. TCRdb re-analysed the 5' RACE reads in MiXCR, keeping a single row per CDR3 protein. The repertoire holds 750,000 to 850,000 distinct CDR3 sequences, with approximately 12% as singletons. The sequencing input was blood, either unsorted or a sorted T cell fraction (not recorded which). These TCRs come from a male donor with ankylosing spondylitis.

This sequence joins TRBV9 and TRBJ1-5; D not certain. Deletions cut 3 bases from V and 7 bases from J, with 14 bases between. The CDR3 loop spans 14 amino acids. Germline V gene data show CDR1 as SGDLS and CDR2 as YYNGEE. The CDR3 reads CASSASWIGQPQHF. CDR3 sequence (DNA): TGTGCCAGCAGCGCCTCTTGGATCGGACAGCCCCAGCATTTT. Based on the CDR3 plus reference TRBV9 and TRBJ1-5, the full variable domain is DSGVTQTPKHLITATGQRVTLRCSPRSGDLSVYWYQQSLDQGLQFLIQYYNGEERAKGNILERFSAQQFPDLHSELNLSSLELGDSALYFCASSASWIGQPQHFGDGTRLSIL.

In its sample, this clonotype was seen a few times. This CDR3 is CASSPLDPGHEQFF. The CDR3 coding sequence is TGCGCCAGCAGCCCACTGGACCCTGGCCATGAGCAGTTCTTC. The rearrangement uses TRBV5-1 and TRBJ2-1; D remains unclear. The CDR3 extends over 14 amino acids. The V and J ends lost 4 bases and 8 bases respectively, with 16 bases between them. CDR1 and CDR2 from the germline V gene are SGHRS and YFSETQ. Based on the CDR3 plus reference TRBV5-1 and TRBJ2-1, the full variable domain is KAGVTQTPRYLIKTRGQQVTLSCSPISGHRSVSWYQQTPGQGLQFLFEYFSETQRNKGNFPGRFSGRQFSNSRSEMNVSTLELGDSALYLCASSPLDPGHEQFFGPGTRLTVL.

There are many counts of this clonotype. At one boundary the junction diverges from the germline segment, which might be a read error. CDR3 in amino acids: CASSPGQGFAPIF. CDR3 nucleotide sequence: TGTGCCAGCAGTCCGGGACAGGGGTTCGCTCCGATTTTT. The V and J genes are TRBV6-1 and TRBJ1-4; 10 bases match TRBD1. Germline V CDR1 and CDR2: MNHNS, SASEGT. The CDR3 consists of 13 residues.